One sample yielded the 9 T cell receptor beta chains listed below, sequenced in a study of vaccination effects on CD4 cells after COVID-19. Method: immunoSEQ multiplex PCR; TCRdb's copy keeps in-frame clones and lacks some. The table has tens of thousands of clones, 55% to 75% seen once; the top ten hold around 13%. These TCRs' antigens remain unknown. ViraFEST expansion of antigen-specific CD4+ T cells with viral peptide pools preceded sequencing. Isolation of CD4+ T cells took place after about nine days of culture. All vaccine recipients tested negative for nucleocapsid antibodies and had never contracted SARS-CoV-2 infection. Sequenced here: CD4+ T cells from PBMCs cultured with HCoV-OC43 spike peptides, sampled before COVID-19 vaccination. Subset: HCoV-OC43 spike overlapping peptide pool stimulation. The source of these receptors is a human donor who received a COVID-19 vaccine.

The chain couples TRBV7-9 to TRBJ1-4, with D perhaps matching TRBD1 (6 bases). Germline CDR1 is SEHNR and CDR2 is FQNEAQ (reference sequence). The CDR3 totals 16 residues. V gave up 5 bases and J gave up 3 bases, with 16 bases separating them. CDR3 residues: CASSQGGGQANEKLFF. CDR3 DNA: TGTGCCAGCAGCCAAGGCGGGGGGCAGGCTAATGAAAAACTGTTTTTT.

The chain is built from TRBV29-1 and TRBJ2-5; TRBD2 agrees at 7 bases. The CDR3 totals 13 residues. V lost 5 bases to trimming and J lost 2 bases; unmatched junction nucleotides: 5. The germline V gene encodes CDR1 SQVTM and CDR2 ANQGSEA. CDR3 loop: CSVSSGVQETQYF. The CDR3 DNA is TGCAGCGTTTCGAGCGGGGTACAAGAGACCCAGTACTTC.

This chain uses TRBV11-2 with TRBJ1-6; 7 bases align to TRBD1. The CDR3 runs to 18 residues. Germline CDR1 reads SGHAT; CDR2 reads FQNNGV. J gave up 5 bases and V 2 bases, and 12 bases lay outside the gene matches. The CDR3 is CASSLRMADRTHNSPLHF. CDR3 DNA sequence: TGTGCCAGCAGCTTAAGAATGGCGGACAGGACCCATAATTCACCCCTCCACTTT.

This clone has a single count. The genes are TRBV4-1 and TRBJ1-3; perhaps TRBD1 as D (6 bases). The V end was cut by 4 bases, the J end by 3 bases, with 10 bases between. The CDR3 loop spans 14 amino acids. Germline V lookup: CDR1 MGHRA, CDR2 YSYEKL. This CDR3 is CASSPTGIGNTIYF. The CDR3 nucleotides are TGCGCCAGCAGCCCTACAGGGATTGGAAACACCATATATTTT.

The DNA for the CDR3 is TGCGCCAGCAGCAAGTCCGGGACTAGCGCTCCCCTGAGGGTGTACTTC. This translates into CASSKSGTSAPLRVYF. The chain carries TRBV5-1 and TRBJ2-7, with 10 bases that match TRBD2. The CDR3 length is 16 residues. The V gene's germline CDR1 is SGHRS and CDR2 YFSETQ. V was clipped by 4 bases and J by 12 bases; unmatched bases: 19. The full variable domain, its missing parts supplied by reference TRBV5-1 and TRBJ2-7, is KAGVTQTPRYLIKTRGQQVTLSCSPISGHRSVSWYQQTPGQGLQFLFEYFSETQRNKGNFPGRFSGRQFSNSRSEMNVSTLELGDSALYLCASSKSGTSAPLRVYFGPGTRLTVT.

V is TRBV18 and J is TRBJ1-4, with D hard to call. From germline, CDR1 is KGHSH and CDR2 LQKENI. This CDR3 comprises 16 residues. Trimming shortened V by 3 bases and J by 7 bases, and 18 bases separated the two germline ends. The CDR3, as DNA: TGTGCCAGCTCACCTCTGGAAGCCGAACTCGGTGAAAAACTGTTTTTT. Its translation is CASSPLEAELGEKLFF.

The chain employs TRBV19 and TRBJ1-5; D unresolved. The ends were cut back, 1 base at V and 2 bases at J, with 9 bases in the middle. The germline V gene has CDR1 LNHDA and CDR2 SQIVND (reference sequence). This CDR3 has 15 residues. Here the CDR3 reads CASSIGLRGNQPQHF. Written as DNA, the CDR3 is TGTGCCAGTAGTATAGGGCTTAGGGGCAATCAGCCCCAGCATTTT.

The CDR3 is CASSIRTGFNQPQHF. DNA of the CDR3: TGTGCCAGTAGTATAAGAACAGGATTCAATCAGCCCCAGCATTTT. The chain links TRBV19 to TRBJ1-5, with a weak D call TRBD1 (5 bases). CDR1 LNHDA and CDR2 SQIVND come from the germline V gene (reference sequence). The CDR3 extends over 15 amino acids. V lost 2 bases and J lost 3, with 11 bases in between.

V gene TRBV6-1 combines with J gene TRBJ1-4; 7 bases are a match to TRBD1. Unmatched junction bases numbered 4, after V lost 1 base and J lost 8 bases. There are 14 residues in the CDR3. Germline V CDR1 and CDR2: MNHNS, SASEGT. The CDR3 loop is CASSEGQGHEKLFF. CDR3 sequence (DNA): TGTGCCAGCAGTGAAGGACAGGGACACGAAAAACTGTTTTTT.